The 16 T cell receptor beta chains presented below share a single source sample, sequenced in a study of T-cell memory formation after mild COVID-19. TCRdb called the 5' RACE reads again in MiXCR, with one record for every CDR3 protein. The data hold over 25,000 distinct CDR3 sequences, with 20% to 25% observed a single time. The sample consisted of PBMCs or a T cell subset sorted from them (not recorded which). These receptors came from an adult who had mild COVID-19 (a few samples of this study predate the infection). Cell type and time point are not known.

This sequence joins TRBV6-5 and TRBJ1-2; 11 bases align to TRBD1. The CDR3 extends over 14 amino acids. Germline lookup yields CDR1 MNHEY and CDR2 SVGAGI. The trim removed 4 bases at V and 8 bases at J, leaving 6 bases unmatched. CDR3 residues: CASSSGQGARGYTF. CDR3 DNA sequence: TGTGCCAGCAGTTCCGGACAGGGGGCAAGAGGCTACACCTTC.

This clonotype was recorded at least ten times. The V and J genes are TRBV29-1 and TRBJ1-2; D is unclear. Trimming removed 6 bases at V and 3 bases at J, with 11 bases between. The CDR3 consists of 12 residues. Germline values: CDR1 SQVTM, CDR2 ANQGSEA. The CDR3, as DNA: TGCAGCGTCGTGAATTTCGACTATGGCTACACCTTC. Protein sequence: CSVVNFDYGYTF.

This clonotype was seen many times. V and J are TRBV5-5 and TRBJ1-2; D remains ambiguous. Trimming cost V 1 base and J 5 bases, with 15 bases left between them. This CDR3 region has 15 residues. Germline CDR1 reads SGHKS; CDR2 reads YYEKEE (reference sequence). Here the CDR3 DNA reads TGTGCCAGCAGCTTGTTTAGTGGCCAGACTTATGGCTACACCTTC. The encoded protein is CASSLFSGQTYGYTF.

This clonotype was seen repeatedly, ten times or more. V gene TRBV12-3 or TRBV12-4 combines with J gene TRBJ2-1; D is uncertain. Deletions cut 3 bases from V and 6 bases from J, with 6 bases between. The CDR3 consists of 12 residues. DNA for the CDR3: TGTGCCAGCAGTTTTCTAGTCAATGAGCAGTTCTTC. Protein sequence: CASSFLVNEQFF.

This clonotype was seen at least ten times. DNA for the CDR3: TGTGCCAGCAGTTTAAGGGACACCGGGGAGCTGTTTTTT. Residues: CASSLRDTGELFF. The chain uses TRBV12-3 or TRBV12-4 and TRBJ2-2; D unresolved. Trimming left V 2 bases short and J 3 bases short, with 4 bases between. This CDR3 is 13 amino acids long.

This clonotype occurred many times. The CDR3 loop is CASSEAPGSPLHF. The CDR3 DNA reads TGTGCCAGCAGTGAAGCCCCCGGATCACCCCTCCACTTT. The chain couples TRBV6-1 to TRBJ1-6; D not certain. The germline V gene encodes CDR1 MNHNS and CDR2 SASEGT. V gave up 0 bases and J gave up 10 bases, with 7 bases separating them. The CDR3 length is 13 residues.

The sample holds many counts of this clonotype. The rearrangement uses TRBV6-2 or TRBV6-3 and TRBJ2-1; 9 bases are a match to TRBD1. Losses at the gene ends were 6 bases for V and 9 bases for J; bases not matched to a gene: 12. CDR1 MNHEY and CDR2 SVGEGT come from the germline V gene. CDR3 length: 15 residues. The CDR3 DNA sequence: TGTGCCAGCAGCACCGGGACAGGGAGGTGGAGTGAGCAGTTCTTC. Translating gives CASSTGTGRWSEQFF.

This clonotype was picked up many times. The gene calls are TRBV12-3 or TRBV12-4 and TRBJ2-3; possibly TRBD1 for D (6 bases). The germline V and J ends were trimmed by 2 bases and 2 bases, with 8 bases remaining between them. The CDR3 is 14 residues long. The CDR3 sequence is CASSLRGYTDTQYF. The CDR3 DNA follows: TGTGCCAGCAGTTTAAGGGGGTACACAGATACGCAGTATTTT.

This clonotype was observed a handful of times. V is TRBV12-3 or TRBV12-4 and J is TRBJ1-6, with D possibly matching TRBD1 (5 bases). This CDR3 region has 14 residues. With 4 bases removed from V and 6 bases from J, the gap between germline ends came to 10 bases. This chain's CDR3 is CASSWDVTNSPLHF. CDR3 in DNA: TGTGCCAGCAGTTGGGACGTAACTAATTCACCCCTCCACTTT.

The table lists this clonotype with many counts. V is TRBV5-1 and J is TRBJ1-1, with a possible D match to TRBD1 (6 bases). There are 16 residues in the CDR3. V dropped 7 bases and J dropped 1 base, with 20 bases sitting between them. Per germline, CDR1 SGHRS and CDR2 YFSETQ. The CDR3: CASGGLARGQNTEAFF. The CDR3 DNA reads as TGCGCCAGCGGGGGCTTGGCTCGGGGGCAGAACACTGAAGCTTTCTTT.

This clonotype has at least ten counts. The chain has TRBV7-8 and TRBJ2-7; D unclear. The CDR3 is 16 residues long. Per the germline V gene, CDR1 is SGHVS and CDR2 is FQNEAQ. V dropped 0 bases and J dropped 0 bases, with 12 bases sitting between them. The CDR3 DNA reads TGTGCCAGCAGCTTAGCGTATAGGGAAAGCTCCTACGAGCAGTACTTC. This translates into CASSLAYRESSYEQYF.

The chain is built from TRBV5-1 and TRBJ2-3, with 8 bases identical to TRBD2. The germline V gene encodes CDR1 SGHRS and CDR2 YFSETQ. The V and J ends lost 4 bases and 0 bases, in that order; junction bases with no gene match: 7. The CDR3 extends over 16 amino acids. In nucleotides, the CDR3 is TGCGCCAGCAGCGAGACCCAGCGGGAGAGCACAGATACGCAGTATTTT. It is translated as CASSETQRESTDTQYF.

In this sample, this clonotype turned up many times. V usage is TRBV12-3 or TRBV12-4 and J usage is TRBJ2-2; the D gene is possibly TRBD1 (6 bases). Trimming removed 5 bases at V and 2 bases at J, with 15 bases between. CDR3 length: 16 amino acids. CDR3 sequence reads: CASSLGQMINTGELFF. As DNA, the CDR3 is TGTGCCAGCAGTCTCGGACAGATGATTAACACCGGGGAGCTGTTTTTT.

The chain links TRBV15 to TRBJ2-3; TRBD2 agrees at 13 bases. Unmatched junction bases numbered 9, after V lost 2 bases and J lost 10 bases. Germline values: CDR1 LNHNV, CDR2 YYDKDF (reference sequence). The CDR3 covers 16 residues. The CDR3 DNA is TGTGCCACCAGCAGACCAACTAGCGGGGGGGCTTGGGCGCAGTATTTT. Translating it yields CATSRPTSGGAWAQYF. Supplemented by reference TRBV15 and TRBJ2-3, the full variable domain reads DAMVIQNPRYQVTQFGKPVTLSCSQTLNHNVMYWYQQKSSQAPKLLFHYYDKDFNNEADTPDNFQSRRPNTSFCFLDIRSPGLGDTAMYLCATSRPTSGGAWAQYFGPGTRLTVL.

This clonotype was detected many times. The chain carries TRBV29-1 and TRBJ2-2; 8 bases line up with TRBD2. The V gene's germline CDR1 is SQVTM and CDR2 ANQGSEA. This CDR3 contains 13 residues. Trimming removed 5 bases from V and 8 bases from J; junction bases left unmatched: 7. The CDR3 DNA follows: TGCAGCGTTAAGCGGGAGAGTATGGGGGAGCTGTTTTTT. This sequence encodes CSVKRESMGELFF.

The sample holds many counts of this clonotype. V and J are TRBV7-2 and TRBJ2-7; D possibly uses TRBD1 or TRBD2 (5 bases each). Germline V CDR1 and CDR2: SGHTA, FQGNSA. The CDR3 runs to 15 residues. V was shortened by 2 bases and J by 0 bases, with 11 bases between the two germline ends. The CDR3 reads CASSLSRDASYEQYF. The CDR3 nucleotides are TGTGCCAGCAGCTTATCCCGGGACGCCTCCTACGAGCAGTACTTC. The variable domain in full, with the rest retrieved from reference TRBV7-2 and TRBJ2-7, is GAGVSQSPSNKVTEKGKDVELRCDPISGHTALYWYRQSLGQGLEFLIYFQGNSAPDKSGLPSDRFSAERTGGSVSTLTIQRTQQEDSAVYLCASSLSRDASYEQYFGPGTRLTVT.